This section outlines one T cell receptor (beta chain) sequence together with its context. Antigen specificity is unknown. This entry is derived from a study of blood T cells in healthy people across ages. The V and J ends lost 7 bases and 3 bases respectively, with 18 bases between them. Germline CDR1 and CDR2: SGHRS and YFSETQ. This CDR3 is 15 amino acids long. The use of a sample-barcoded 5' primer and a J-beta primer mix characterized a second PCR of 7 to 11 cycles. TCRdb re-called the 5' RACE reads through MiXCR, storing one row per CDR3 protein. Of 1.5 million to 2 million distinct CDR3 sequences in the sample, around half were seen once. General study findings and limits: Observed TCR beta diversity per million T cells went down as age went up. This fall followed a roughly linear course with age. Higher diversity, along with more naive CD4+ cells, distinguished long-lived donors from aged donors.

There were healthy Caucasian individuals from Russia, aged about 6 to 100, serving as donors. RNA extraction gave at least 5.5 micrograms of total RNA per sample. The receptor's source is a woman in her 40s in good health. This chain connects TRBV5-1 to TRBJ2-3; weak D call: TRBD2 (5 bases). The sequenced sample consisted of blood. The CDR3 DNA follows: TGCGCCAGCTCAAGCCCGGGAATGAAAACAGATACGCAGTATTTT. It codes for CASSSPGMKTDTQYF.